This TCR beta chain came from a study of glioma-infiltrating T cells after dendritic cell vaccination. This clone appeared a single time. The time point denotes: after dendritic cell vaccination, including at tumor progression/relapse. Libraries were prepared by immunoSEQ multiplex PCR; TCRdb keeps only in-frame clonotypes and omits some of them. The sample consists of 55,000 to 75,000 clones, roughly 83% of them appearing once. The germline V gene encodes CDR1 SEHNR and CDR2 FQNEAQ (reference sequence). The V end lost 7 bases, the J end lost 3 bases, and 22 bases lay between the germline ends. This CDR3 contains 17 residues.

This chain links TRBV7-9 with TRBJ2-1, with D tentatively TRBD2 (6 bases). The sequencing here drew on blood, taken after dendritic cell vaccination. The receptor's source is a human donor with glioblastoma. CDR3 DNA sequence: TGTGCCAGCAATCCCGGTGACGGGGGTCGTGTCTACAATGAGCAGTTCTTC. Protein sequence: CASNPGDGGRVYNEQFF. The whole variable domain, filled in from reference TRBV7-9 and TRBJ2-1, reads DTGVSQNPRHKITKRGQNVTFRCDPISEHNRLYWYRQTLGQGPEFLTYFQNEAQLEKSRLLSDRFSAERPKGSFSTLEIQRTEQGDSAMYLCASNPGDGGRVYNEQFFGPGTRLTVL.